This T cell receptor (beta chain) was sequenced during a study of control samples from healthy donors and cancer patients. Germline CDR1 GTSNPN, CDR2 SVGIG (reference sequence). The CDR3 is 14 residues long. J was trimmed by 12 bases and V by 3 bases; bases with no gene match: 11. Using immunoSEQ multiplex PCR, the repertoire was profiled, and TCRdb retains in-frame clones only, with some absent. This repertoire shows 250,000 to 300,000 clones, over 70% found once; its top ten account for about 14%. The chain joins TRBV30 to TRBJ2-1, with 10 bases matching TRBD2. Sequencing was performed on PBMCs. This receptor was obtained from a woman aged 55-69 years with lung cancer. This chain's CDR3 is CAWSPGLAGERQFF. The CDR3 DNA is TGTGCCTGGAGCCCCGGGCTAGCGGGAGAACGGCAGTTCTTC.